A single TCR beta chain is shown here with its context. The antigen it recognizes is unknown. Nothing much larger sits one base from this clone, and base qualities are not available. The data were taken from a study of cytotoxic CD8 clonotypes in ibrutinib-treated CLL (dated by TCRdb to about 2021). Notes on the research overall: In this cohort, some 14 patients were treatment-naive and some 10 were relapsed/refractory, while about 18 had unmutated IGHV. Every remission and progressive disease sample was obtained while ibrutinib was still being received by the patients. Responses were partial in around 24 patients and complete in 2; after median around 72 months follow-up, about 14 stayed in remission and some twelve progressed. Of the roughly 81 people in the trial, about two dozen had longitudinal samples available. Response samples were obtained after a median of approximately eleven months of treatment, with a range of about 6 to 40 months. An average of around 250,000 productive templates and some 99,000 productive rearrangements was obtained per sample. Cryopreserved peripheral blood mononuclear cells were collected at three points: before therapy, at response, and at either sustained remission or disease progression. The study at large found these results: Baseline clonality was found to be higher than that of age-matched healthy donors and was strongly correlated with circulating CD8+ T-cell counts. At ibrutinib response clonality went up, during sustained remission it held steady, and at progression it dropped back toward baseline. Sampling times were not matched between sustained-remission and progressing patients, and lymph node repertoires were not studied. Public clonotypes were found to be uncommon and were observed to contract or remain stable during treatment; the increase in clonality was shown to reflect expansion of private clonotypes at ibrutinib response.

Trimming takes 3 bases off V and 4 bases off J; junction bases not matched to a gene: 5. Via the germline V gene, CDR1 is SNHLY and CDR2 FYNNEI. Its CDR3 holds 16 amino acids, cysteine through phenylalanine. The kept DNA is CDR3 alone, 48 bases in frame from the first base. In the paper's terms, the time point label means: progressive disease on ibrutinib. For TCR beta library preparation, about 2 micrograms of genomic DNA were isolated from cryopreserved PBMCs. Longitudinal blood samples from CLL patients receiving ibrutinib monotherapy were subjected to high-throughput TCR beta sequencing. Patients were enrolled in a phase 2 open-label single-center ibrutinib monotherapy trial. A MiSeq instrument was used for deep resolution sequencing, which targeted depths ranging from 1 in 1 million up to 1 in 200,000 T cells, with coverage averaging 10x for each clonotype. The immunoSEQ hsTCRB Kit was used to generate TCR beta libraries. On the study's bioinformatics: Data were analyzed with ImmunoSEQ Data Assistant and ImmunoSEQ Analyzer, with V, D and J genes assigned per IMGT definitions. Clonality, with values ranging from 0 to 1, was calculated as one minus the normalized Shannon entropy of productive rearrangement frequencies. Only overrepresented clonotypes making up at least 0.05% of the repertoire of each patient were included in the public clonotype analysis. Fewer than 15 repertoires from age-matched healthy donors, obtained from immuneACCESS, served as clonality controls. Sourced from immuneACCESS, this table was stored by TCRdb with only in-frame sequences that have V and J called. A share of the clones is absent; for the studies checked, an unresolved V gene accounts for under half, and the remainder has no known explanation. The V and J calls and the clone size are those of that table, but D and trimming were determined from the DNA. The sample includes about 25,000 clones, with about two thirds observed a single time. Clones ranked in the top ten supply 45% to 60% of the sample.

The chain links TRBV2 with TRBJ1-5, with 11 central nucleotides matching TRBD1. The specimen was PBMCs, collected at disease progression, from a patient treated with ibrutinib. The clonotype was recovered from a human donor with chronic lymphocytic leukemia. The CDR3 sequence is CASSDRGQGGNQPQHF. The DNA sequence follows: TGTGCCAGCAGTGACCGGGGACAGGGGGGGAATCAGCCCCAGCATTTT.